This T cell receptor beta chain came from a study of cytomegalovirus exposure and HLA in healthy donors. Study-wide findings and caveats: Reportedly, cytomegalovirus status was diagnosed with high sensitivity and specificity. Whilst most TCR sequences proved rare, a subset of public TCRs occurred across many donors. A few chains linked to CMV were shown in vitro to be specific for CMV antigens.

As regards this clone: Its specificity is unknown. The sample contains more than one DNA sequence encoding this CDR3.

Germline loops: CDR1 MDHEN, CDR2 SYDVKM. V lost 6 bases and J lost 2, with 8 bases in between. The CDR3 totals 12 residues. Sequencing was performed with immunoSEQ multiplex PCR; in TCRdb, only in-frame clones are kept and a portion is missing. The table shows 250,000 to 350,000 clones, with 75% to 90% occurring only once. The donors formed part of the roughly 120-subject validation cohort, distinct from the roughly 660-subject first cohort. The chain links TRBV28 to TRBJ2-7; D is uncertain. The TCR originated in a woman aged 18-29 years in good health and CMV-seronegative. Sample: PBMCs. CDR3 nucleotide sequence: TGTGCCAGCAGGTCGAGGCCCTACGAGCAGTACTTC. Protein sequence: CASRSRPYEQYF.